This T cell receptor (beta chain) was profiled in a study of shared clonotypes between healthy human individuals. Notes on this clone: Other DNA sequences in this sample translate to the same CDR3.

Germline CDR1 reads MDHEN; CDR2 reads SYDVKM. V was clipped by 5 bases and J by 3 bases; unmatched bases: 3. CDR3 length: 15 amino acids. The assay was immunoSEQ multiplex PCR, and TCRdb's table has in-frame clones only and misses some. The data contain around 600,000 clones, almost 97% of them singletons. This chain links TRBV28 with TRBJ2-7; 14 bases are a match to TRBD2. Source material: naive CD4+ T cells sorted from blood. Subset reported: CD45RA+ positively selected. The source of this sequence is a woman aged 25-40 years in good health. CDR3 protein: CASSPGTSGSYEQYF. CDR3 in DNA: TGTGCCAGCAGTCCAGGGACTAGCGGGAGCTACGAGCAGTACTTC.